The 24 T cell receptor beta chains in this list originate from one sample, sequenced in a study of neoadjuvant anti-PD-1 for oral cavity cancer (dated by TCRdb to about 2021). The time point tag for this specimen amounts to: before neoadjuvant nivolumab. The method was the immunoSEQ multiplex PCR assay. The source is immuneACCESS, and TCRdb retained only in-frame sequences with V and J called. Part of the clones is not carried over; for the studies checked, unresolved V genes explain less than half of this, and the remainder is unexplained. The sample includes about 7,600 clones, with approximately 55% observed a single time. The top ten hold about 10% of the sample. Sample: tumor tissue, taken before nivolumab (anti-PD-1) treatment. These receptor sequences come from a person aged 35-79 years with oral cavity squamous cell carcinoma.

In DNA form, the CDR3 reads TGTGCCACCAGCAGTGCATCTTCAGGGAACACTGAAGCTTTCTTT. Translating gives CATSSASSGNTEAFF. This chain links TRBV15 with TRBJ1-1; D ambiguous. V shed 3 bases and J shed 1 base, with 12 bases lying between them. CDR1 and CDR2 from the germline V gene are LNHNV and YYDKDF (reference sequence). This CDR3 comprises 15 residues.

This clone was seen a few times. This chain joins TRBV7-3 and TRBJ1-2; 12 bases fit TRBD1. Trimming at V came to 5 bases and at J to 8 bases, leaving 9 bases not matched to a gene. CDR3 length equals 15 residues. Looked up from germline, CDR1 is SGHTA and CDR2 is FQGTGA. CDR3: CASSPGTGGAGGYTF. As DNA, the CDR3 is TGTGCCAGCAGCCCAGGGACAGGGGGCGCAGGCGGCTACACCTTC. Full variable domain (rest looked up from reference TRBV7-3 and TRBJ1-2): GAGVSQTPSNKVTEKGKYVELRCDPISGHTALYWYRQSLGQGPEFLIYFQGTGAADDSGLPNDRFFAVRPEGSVSTLKIQRTERGDSAVYLCASSPGTGGAGGYTFGSGTRLTVV.

The chain has TRBV7-2 and TRBJ2-7; TRBD2 matches 10 bases. The germline V gene has CDR1 SGHTA and CDR2 FQGNSA. The CDR3 runs to 15 residues. V was clipped by 4 bases and J by 3 bases; unmatched bases: 6. The CDR3 DNA sequence: TGTGCCAGCAGCTACGCTAGCGGGAGTCTCTACGAGCAGTACTTC. As protein: CASSYASGSLYEQYF.

In this sample, this clone turned up once. This chain connects TRBV10-3 to TRBJ2-5, with D possibly being TRBD1 (6 bases). The V gene lost 6 bases and the J gene lost 0 bases, with 8 bases spanning the gap. CDR3 length: 13 amino acids. Germline assignment: CDR1 ENHRY and CDR2 SYGVKD. CDR3 DNA sequence: TGTGCCATCAGCCACAGGGACCAAGAGACCCAGTACTTC. It specifies CAISHRDQETQYF.

The V and J genes are TRBV28 and TRBJ1-1; tentative D call: TRBD1 (6 bases). Trimming removed 7 bases from V and 1 base from J, with 16 bases in between. Germline CDR1 is MDHEN and CDR2 is SYDVKM. This CDR3 contains 15 residues. CDR3 sequence (DNA): TGTGCCAGCACGTCGGTTGGGGGCAGGAACACTGAAGCTTTCTTT. Protein: CASTSVGGRNTEAFF.

The genes are TRBV19 and TRBJ1-5; 7 bases are shared with TRBD1. This CDR3 has 16 amino acids. CDR1 is LNHDA, CDR2 SQIVND, per germline (reference sequence). V was pared by 4 bases and J by 0 bases, with 6 bases of the junction left unmatched. CDR3 amino acids: CASSTTGEVSNQPQHF. CDR3 coding DNA: TGTGCCAGTAGTACCACAGGGGAAGTTAGCAATCAGCCCCAGCATTTT. Full variable domain (remainder filled in from reference TRBV19 and TRBJ1-5): DGGITQSPKYLFRKEGQNVTLSCEQNLNHDAMYWYRQDPGQGLRLIYYSQIVNDFQKGDIAEGYSVSREKKESFPLTVTSAQKNPTAFYLCASSTTGEVSNQPQHFGDGTRLSIL.

This clone was counted a few times. The J gene is TRBJ2-2, the V gene TRBV9; D may be TRBD2 (5 bases). The V end lost 4 bases, the J end lost 0 bases, and 16 bases lay between the germline ends. The CDR3 loop spans 17 amino acids. CDR1 and CDR2 from the germline V gene are SGDLS and YYNGEE. CDR3 residues: CASSPPGITSNTGELFF. CDR3 nucleotides: TGTGCCAGCAGCCCCCCGGGGATAACGTCGAACACCGGGGAGCTGTTTTTT.

The table lists this clone with a few counts. The chain combines TRBV13 with TRBJ2-7, with 8 bases fitting TRBD2. Germline V gene sequence: CDR1 PRHDT, CDR2 FYEKMQ (reference sequence). V lost 2 bases to trimming and J lost 3 bases; unmatched junction nucleotides: 3. The CDR3 is made up of 14 amino acids. CDR3 in amino acids: CASSLSGTSYEQYF. In nucleotides, the CDR3 is TGTGCCAGCAGCTTATCCGGGACTAGCTACGAGCAGTACTTC.

The chain uses TRBV7-8 and TRBJ2-4; 10 bases fit TRBD2. With 0 bases clipped from V and 3 bases from J, the junction kept 2 bases outside the gene matches. The CDR3 runs 16 residues. The germline gives CDR1 SGHVS, CDR2 FQNEAQ. CDR3 in DNA: TGTGCCAGCAGCTTAGCGCGGACTAGCGGCAAAAACATTCAGTACTTC. It translates to CASSLARTSGKNIQYF.

The chain joins TRBV7-6 to TRBJ2-7; D perhaps matches TRBD1 (6 bases). This CDR3 has 14 amino acids. CDR1 and CDR2 (germline): SGHVS, FNYEAQ. V was pared by 5 bases and J by 7 bases, with 18 bases between. CDR3 sequence: CASSPPGTPVEQYF. Written as DNA, the CDR3 is TGTGCCAGCAGCCCCCCCGGGACACCAGTGGAGCAGTACTTC.

By proportion, this clone is medium-sized. This chain links TRBV5-1 with TRBJ2-2; TRBD1 might be the D (7 bases). Germline-derived CDR1 and CDR2 are SGHRS and YFSETQ. The CDR3 is 15 amino acids. V shed 2 bases and J shed 4 bases, with 12 bases lying between them. The CDR3 DNA reads TGCGCCAGCAGCTTTCGACAGGGAGGCACCGGGGAGCTGTTTTTT. Translated: CASSFRQGGTGELFF.

This chain uses TRBV29-1 with TRBJ2-5; maybe TRBD1 (5 bases). CDR3 length: 15 residues. The V end was cut by 2 bases, the J end by 0 bases, with 13 bases between. CDR1 SQVTM and CDR2 ANQGSEA come from the germline V gene. CDR3 nucleotides: TGCAGCGTTGAACGCGAGGCAGGGTACCAAGAGACCCAGTACTTC. Protein: CSVEREAGYQETQYF.

The chain combines TRBV4-1 with TRBJ2-2, with TRBD2 matching over 7 bases. V lost 10 bases to trimming and J lost 4 bases; unmatched junction nucleotides: 6. There are 13 residues in the CDR3. Germline V gives CDR1 MGHRA, CDR2 YSYEKL. The CDR3 DNA reads as TGCGCCACCTCGCGGGAGATCACCGGGGAGCTGTTTTTT. Residues: CATSREITGELFF.

The V call is TRBV28, the J call TRBJ2-7; D is unresolved. CDR1 and CDR2 (germline): MDHEN, SYDVKM. V lost 6 bases to trimming and J lost 7 bases, with 19 bases between them. The length of the CDR3 is 14 residues. The CDR3 reads CASRNPGPLEEQYF. CDR3 coding DNA: TGTGCCAGCAGAAATCCGGGCCCATTGGAGGAGCAGTACTTC. The full variable domain, completed using reference TRBV28 and TRBJ2-7, is DVKVTQSSRYLVKRTGEKVFLECVQDMDHENMFWYRQDPGLGLRLIYFSYDVKMKEKGDIPEGYSVSREKKERFSLILESASTNQTSMYLCASRNPGPLEEQYFGPGTRLTVT.

V and J are TRBV5-6 and TRBJ1-2; no reliable D call. V shed 0 bases and J shed 8 bases, with 14 bases lying between them. The V gene's germline CDR1 is SGHDT and CDR2 YYEEEE. CDR3 length: 14 amino acids. The CDR3 region is CASSLGAQEIGYTF. The CDR3 bases are TGTGCCAGCAGCTTGGGAGCCCAAGAAATAGGCTACACCTTC.

The chain combines TRBV6-5 with TRBJ2-1; 12 bases fit TRBD2. The CDR3 totals 16 residues. Germline CDR1 MNHEY, CDR2 SVGAGI. The junction had 3 bases not matched to a gene; V was cut back by 4 bases and J by 2 bases. CDR3 bases: TGTGCCAGCAGTTCCGGGACTAGCGGGCCCTACAATGAGCAGTTCTTC. The encoded protein is CASSSGTSGPYNEQFF.

This clone turned up a few times. The chain has TRBV7-2 and TRBJ2-3, with D perhaps TRBD1 (6 bases). Germline lookup yields CDR1 SGHTA and CDR2 FQGNSA. The V end lost 1 base, the J end lost 1 base, and 15 bases lay between the germline ends. The CDR3 sequence is 17 residues long. CDR3 amino acids: CASSLGWGWGRTDTQYF. In DNA, the CDR3 is TGTGCCAGCAGCTTAGGGTGGGGATGGGGGCGCACAGATACGCAGTATTTT.

V usage is TRBV29-1 and J usage is TRBJ1-2; 7 nucleotides align to TRBD1. The V and J ends lost 6 bases and 5 bases, in that order; junction bases with no gene match: 12. The germline V gene encodes CDR1 SQVTM and CDR2 ANQGSEA. The CDR3 covers 14 residues. CDR3 nucleotides: TGCAGCGTCCTCACACCGGGACAGATTTATGGCTACACCTTC. It codes for CSVLTPGQIYGYTF.

The CDR3 DNA follows: TGTGCCAGCAGCTTCCTTCCGGGAGATATTACAGATACGCAGTATTTT. This gives the protein CASSFLPGDITDTQYF. The V and J genes are TRBV9 and TRBJ2-3, with D maybe TRBD2 (6 bases). There are 16 residues in the CDR3. V lost 4 bases and J 3 bases, leaving 18 bases between the germline ends. Germline V gene data show CDR1 as SGDLS and CDR2 as YYNGEE.

This clone occurred a few times. The chain has TRBV2 and TRBJ1-5; the D is unclear. Trimming took off 7 bases at V and 7 bases at J, with 14 bases between the two ends. Germline V gives CDR1 SNHLY, CDR2 FYNNEI. This CDR3 spans 13 amino acids. The CDR3 loop is CASKEAAWQPQHF. CDR3 DNA: TGTGCCAGCAAAGAGGCCGCGTGGCAGCCCCAGCATTTT.

The rearrangement links TRBV7-5 to TRBJ2-7; the D call in the table, TRBD1, was not verified against the DNA. TRBV7-5 is reported as a pseudogene. This CDR3 region has 17 residues. The CDR3 loop reads CASSLAPPGQGIYEQYF. As DNA, the CDR3 is TGTGCCAGCAGCTTAGCCCCGCCGGGACAGGGGATATACGAGCAGTACTTC.

This clone was observed a handful of times. V usage is TRBV9 and J usage is TRBJ1-3; weak D call: TRBD1 (6 bases). V gave up 0 bases and J gave up 4 bases, with 14 bases separating them. The CDR3 totals 16 residues. Germline V gene lookup returns CDR1 SGDLS and CDR2 YYNGEE. Here the CDR3 reads CASSVAPGHTGNTIYF. Written as DNA, the CDR3 is TGTGCCAGCAGCGTAGCCCCGGGACACACCGGAAACACCATATATTTT.

This rearrangement joins TRBV27 to TRBJ2-5; tentative D call: TRBD2 (5 bases). Germline V gene data show CDR1 as MNHEY and CDR2 as SMNVEV (reference sequence). The V end was cut by 3 bases, the J end by 5 bases, with 10 bases between. This CDR3 region has 13 residues. CDR3 residues: CASSFGRGETQYF. The CDR3 nucleotides read TGTGCCAGCAGTTTCGGCCGAGGGGAGACCCAGTACTTC.

This chain uses TRBV19 with TRBJ2-2; D is possibly TRBD1 or TRBD2 (5 bases each). Per germline, CDR1 LNHDA and CDR2 SQIVND (reference sequence). Deletions cut 3 bases from V and 4 bases from J, with 12 bases between. CDR3 length: 15 amino acids. CDR3 DNA: TGTGCCAGTAGTATGTGGGGGATGGGCACCGGGGAGCTGTTTTTT. As protein: CASSMWGMGTGELFF.